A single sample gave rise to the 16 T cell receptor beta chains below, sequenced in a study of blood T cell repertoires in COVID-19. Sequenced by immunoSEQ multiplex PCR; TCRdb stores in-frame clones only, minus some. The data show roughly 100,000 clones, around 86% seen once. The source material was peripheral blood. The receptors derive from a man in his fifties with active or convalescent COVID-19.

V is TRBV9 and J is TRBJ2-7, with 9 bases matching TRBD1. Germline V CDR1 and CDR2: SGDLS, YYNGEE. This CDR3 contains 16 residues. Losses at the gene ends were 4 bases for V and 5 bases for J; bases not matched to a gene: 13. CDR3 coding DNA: TGTGCCAGCAGCCTCCGTGGCGGGACAGGGAGCCACGAGCAGTACTTC. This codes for CASSLRGGTGSHEQYF.

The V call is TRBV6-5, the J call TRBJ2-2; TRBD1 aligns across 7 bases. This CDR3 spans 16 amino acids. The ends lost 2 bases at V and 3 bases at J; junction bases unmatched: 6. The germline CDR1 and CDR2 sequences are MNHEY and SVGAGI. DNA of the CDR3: TGTGCCAGCAGTTACCTCGACAGGGTTGACACCGGGGAGCTGTTTTTT. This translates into CASSYLDRVDTGELFF.

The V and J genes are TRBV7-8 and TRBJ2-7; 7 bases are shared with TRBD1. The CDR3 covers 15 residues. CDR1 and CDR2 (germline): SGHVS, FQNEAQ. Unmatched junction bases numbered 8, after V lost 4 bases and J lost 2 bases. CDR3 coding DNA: TGTGCCAGCAGCTCCGACAGGGCAGGGACCTACGAGCAGTACGTC. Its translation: CASSSDRAGTYEQYV.

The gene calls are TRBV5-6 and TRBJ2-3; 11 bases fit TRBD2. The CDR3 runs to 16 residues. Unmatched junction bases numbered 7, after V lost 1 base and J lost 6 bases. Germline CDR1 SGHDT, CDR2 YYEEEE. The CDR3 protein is CASSLKIAGGLDTQYF. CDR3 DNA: TGTGCCAGCAGCTTGAAGATAGCGGGGGGGTTGGATACGCAGTATTTT. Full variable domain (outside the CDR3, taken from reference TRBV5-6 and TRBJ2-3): DAGVTQSPTHLIKTRGQQVTLRCSPKSGHDTVSWYQQALGQGPQFIFQYYEEEERQRGNFPDRFSGHQFPNYSSELNVNALLLGDSALYLCASSLKIAGGLDTQYFGPGTRLTVL.

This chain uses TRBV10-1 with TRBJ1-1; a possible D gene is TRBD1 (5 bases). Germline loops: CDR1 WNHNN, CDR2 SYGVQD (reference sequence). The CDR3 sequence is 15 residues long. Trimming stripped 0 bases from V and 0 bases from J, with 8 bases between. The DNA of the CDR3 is TGCGCCAGCAGTGAGTCGACAGACATGAACACTGAAGCTTTCTTT. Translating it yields CASSESTDMNTEAFF.

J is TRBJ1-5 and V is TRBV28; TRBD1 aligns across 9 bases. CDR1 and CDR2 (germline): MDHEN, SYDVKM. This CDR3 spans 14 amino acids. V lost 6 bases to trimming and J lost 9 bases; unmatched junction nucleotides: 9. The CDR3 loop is CASRRTGGLGPQHF. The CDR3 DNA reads TGTGCCAGCAGGCGTACAGGGGGCTTGGGGCCCCAGCATTTT.

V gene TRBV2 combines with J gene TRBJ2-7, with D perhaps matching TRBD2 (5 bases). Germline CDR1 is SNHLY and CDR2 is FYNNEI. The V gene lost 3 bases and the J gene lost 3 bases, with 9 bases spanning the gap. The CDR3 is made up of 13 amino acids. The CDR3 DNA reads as TGTGCCAGCAGTGAGGAAGCGGACTACGAGCAGTACTTC. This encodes CASSEEADYEQYF.

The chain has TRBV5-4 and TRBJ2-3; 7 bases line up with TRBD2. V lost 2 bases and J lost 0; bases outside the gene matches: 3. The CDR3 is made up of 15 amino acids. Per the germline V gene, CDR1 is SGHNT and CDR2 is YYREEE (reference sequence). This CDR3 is CASSFKAGSTDTQYF. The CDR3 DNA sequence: TGTGCCAGCAGCTTTAAAGCGGGGAGCACAGATACGCAGTATTTT. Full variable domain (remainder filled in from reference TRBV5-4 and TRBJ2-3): ETGVTQSPTHLIKTRGQQVTLRCSSQSGHNTVSWYQQALGQGPQFIFQYYREEENGRGNFPPRFSGLQFPNYSSELNVNALELDDSALYLCASSFKAGSTDTQYFGPGTRLTVL.

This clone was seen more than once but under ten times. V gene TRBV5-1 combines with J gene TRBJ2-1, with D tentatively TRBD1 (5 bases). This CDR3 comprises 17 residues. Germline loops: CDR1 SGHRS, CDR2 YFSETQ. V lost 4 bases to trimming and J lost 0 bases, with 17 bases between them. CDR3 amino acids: CASSLWTSSSSYNEQFF. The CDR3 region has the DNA TGCGCCAGCAGCCTCTGGACATCATCGAGCTCCTACAATGAGCAGTTCTTC.

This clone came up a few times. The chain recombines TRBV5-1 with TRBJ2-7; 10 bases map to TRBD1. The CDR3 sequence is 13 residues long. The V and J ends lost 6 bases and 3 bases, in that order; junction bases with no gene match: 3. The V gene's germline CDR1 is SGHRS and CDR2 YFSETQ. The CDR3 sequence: CASIGQGGYEQYV. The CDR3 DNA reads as TGCGCCAGCATCGGACAGGGGGGCTACGAGCAGTACGTC.

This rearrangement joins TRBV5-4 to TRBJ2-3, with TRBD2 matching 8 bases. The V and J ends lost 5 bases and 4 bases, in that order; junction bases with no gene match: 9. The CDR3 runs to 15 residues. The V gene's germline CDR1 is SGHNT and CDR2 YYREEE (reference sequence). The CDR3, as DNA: TGTGCCAGCAGGTCGGGGGGGGAACGCCCAGATACGCAGTATTTT. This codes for CASRSGGERPDTQYF.

CDR3 loop: CASSQRGQGQETQYF. For the CDR3, the DNA is TGTGCCAGCAGCCAAAGGGGACAGGGCCAAGAGACCCAGTACTTC. This sequence joins TRBV3-1 (or the pseudogene TRBV3-2) and TRBJ2-5; 9 positions agree with TRBD1. This CDR3 is built from 15 residues. The germline gives CDR1 LGHDT, CDR2 YNNKEL (reference sequence). Trimming at V came to 2 bases and at J to 1 base, leaving 2 bases not matched to a gene.

CDR3 nucleotide sequence: TGTGCCGCTCCACTACCCGGGACAACCGCGAACACCGGGGAGCTGTTTTTT. It is translated as CAAPLPGTTANTGELFF. The rearrangement uses TRBV27 and TRBJ2-2, with D possibly matching TRBD1 (6 bases). CDR3 length equals 17 residues. Germline CDR1 is MNHEY and CDR2 is SMNVEV (reference sequence). The germline V and J ends were trimmed by 11 bases and 0 bases, with 22 bases remaining between them.

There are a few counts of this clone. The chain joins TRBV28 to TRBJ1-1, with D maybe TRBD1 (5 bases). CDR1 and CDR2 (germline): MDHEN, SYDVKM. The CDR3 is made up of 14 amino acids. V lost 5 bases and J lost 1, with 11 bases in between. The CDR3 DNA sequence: TGTGCCAGCAGTCCCGGGACTAAGAACACTGAAGCTTTCTTT. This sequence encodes CASSPGTKNTEAFF.

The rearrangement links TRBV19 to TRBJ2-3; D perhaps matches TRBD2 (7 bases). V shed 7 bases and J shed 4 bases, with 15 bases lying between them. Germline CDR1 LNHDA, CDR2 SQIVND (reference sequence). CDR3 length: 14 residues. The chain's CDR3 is CASNSGGPPDTQYF. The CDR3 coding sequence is TGTGCCAGTAACTCGGGGGGCCCCCCAGATACGCAGTATTTT.

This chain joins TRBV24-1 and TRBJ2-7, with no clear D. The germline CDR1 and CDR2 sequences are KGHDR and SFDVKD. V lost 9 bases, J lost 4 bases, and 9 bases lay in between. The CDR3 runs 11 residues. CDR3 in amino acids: CATRGVYEQYV. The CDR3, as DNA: TGTGCCACCCGAGGTGTGTACGAGCAGTACGTC.